One and the same sample provided the 16 T cell receptor beta chains below, sequenced in a study of CD8 T cells in Susac syndrome. With random hexamers, 0.5 to 1 ug RNA was reverse transcribed. TCRdb used MiXCR to reprocess the immunoSEQ multiplex PCR reads, holding one entry per CDR3 protein. The sample lists about 140,000 distinct CDR3 sequences; about 94% were seen once. The sample comprised CD4+ T cells from PBMCs. Receptors were obtained from a human donor with Susac syndrome.

The rearrangement uses TRBV28 and TRBJ2-7, with D perhaps TRBD2 (6 bases). Trimming stripped 3 bases from V and 4 bases from J, with 7 bases between. Germline lookup yields CDR1 MDHEN and CDR2 SYDVKM. This CDR3 region has 12 residues. CDR3 DNA: TGTGCCAGCAGTTTGGAGGGATACGAGCAGTACTTC. Translating gives CASSLEGYEQYF.

The chain is built from TRBV20-1 and TRBJ2-1, with a possible D match to TRBD2 (5 bases). The CDR3 is 14 residues long. V was shortened by 4 bases and J by 0 bases, with 10 bases between the two germline ends. Germline-derived CDR1 and CDR2 are DFQATT and SNEGSKA (reference sequence). As DNA, the CDR3 is TGCAGTGCTATCGGACTTATCTCCTACAATGAGCAGTTCTTC. This sequence encodes CSAIGLISYNEQFF.

The rearrangement links TRBV7-2 to TRBJ2-3, with D possibly matching TRBD2 (7 bases). Germline CDR1 SGHTA, CDR2 FQGNSA. Trimming stripped 5 bases from V and 0 bases from J, with 18 bases between. CDR3 size: 17 residues. CDR3 coding DNA: TGTGCCAGCAGCCCCTCAAGGGGGGGGGCCAGCACAGATACGCAGTATTTT. Its translation is CASSPSRGGASTDTQYF.

The chain couples TRBV18 to TRBJ2-1; 7 bases fit TRBD2. After removal of 3 bases from V and 6 bases from J, the junction contained 14 bases not matched to a gene. This CDR3 has 17 residues. Germline assignment: CDR1 KGHSH and CDR2 LQKENI. The CDR3 reads CASSPPGAGAMFNEQFF. The CDR3 DNA is TGTGCCAGCTCACCTCCGGGCGCGGGAGCGATGTTCAATGAGCAGTTCTTC.

The chain carries TRBV29-1 and TRBJ1-2, with D hard to call. The V and J ends lost 3 bases and 8 bases respectively, with 10 bases between them. In germline, CDR1 is SQVTM, CDR2 ANQGSEA. CDR3 length: 11 amino acids. CDR3 in DNA: TGCAGCGTTGAGTCTATTGGAGGCTACACCTTC. Translated, it gives CSVESIGGYTF.

In this sample, this clonotype turned up once. The chain links TRBV28 to TRBJ2-7; the D gene is possibly TRBD2 (5 bases). The V end lost 7 bases, the J end lost 0 bases, and 10 bases lay between the germline ends. The CDR3 loop spans 13 amino acids. Germline V gene lookup returns CDR1 MDHEN and CDR2 SYDVKM. DNA for the CDR3: TGTGCCAGCATGGGGAGTCCCTCCTACGAGCAGTACTTC. It yields the protein CASMGSPSYEQYF.

This chain connects TRBV7-3 to TRBJ2-2; D is undetermined. V was trimmed by 8 bases and J by 8 bases, leaving 21 bases between them. CDR3 length: 15 residues. Germline V gene sequence: CDR1 SGHTA, CDR2 FQGTGA. The CDR3 DNA sequence: TGTGCCAGCGCCACAACGGGCAGCCCTCGGGGGGAGCTGTTTTTT. Translating gives CASATTGSPRGELFF.

The CDR3 loop reads CSASSMGAGFTEAFF. The CDR3 DNA is TGCAGTGCTAGTAGTATGGGGGCAGGATTCACTGAAGCTTTCTTT. The rearrangement links TRBV20-1 to TRBJ1-1; D may be TRBD1 (6 bases). CDR1 and CDR2 (germline): DFQATT, SNEGSKA (reference sequence). The CDR3 runs to 15 residues. Between the trimmed V and J ends, which lost 3 bases and 4 bases, there was a span of 18 bases.

This clonotype appeared once. J is TRBJ1-2 and V is TRBV24-1; TRBD1 might be the D (6 bases). CDR3 length equals 13 residues. The germline CDR1 and CDR2 sequences are KGHDR and SFDVKD. Deletions cut 3 bases from V and 6 bases from J, with 10 bases between. The CDR3 nucleotides read TGTGCCACCAGTGATGGGCAGGGGAATGGCTACACCTTC. Amino acids: CATSDGQGNGYTF.

This clonotype is a singleton in its sample. The V call is TRBV6-5, the J call TRBJ1-1; a weak D match, TRBD1 (5 bases). Germline V gene lookup returns CDR1 MNHEY and CDR2 SVGAGI. V was cut by 1 base and J by 5 bases, with 14 bases left in between. This CDR3 spans 15 amino acids. CDR3 amino acids: CASSYYPEGKTEAFF. The CDR3 DNA sequence: TGTGCCAGCAGTTACTACCCCGAGGGGAAGACTGAAGCTTTCTTT.

The gene calls are TRBV14 and TRBJ1-1; D is possibly TRBD1 (5 bases). The ends were cut back, 2 bases at V and 4 bases at J, with 8 bases in the middle. CDR3 length: 13 residues. The germline V gene encodes CDR1 SGHDN and CDR2 FVKESK. CDR3 in DNA: TGTGCCAGCAGCCAAATGGGGCCCACTGAAGCTTTCTTT. Translated, it gives CASSQMGPTEAFF.

The CDR3 DNA is TGTGCCAGCAGGTCCAACAGGGTTGGAGATCAGTTCTTC. Its protein product is CASRSNRVGDQFF. The chain carries TRBV6-2 or TRBV6-3 and TRBJ2-1; the D gene is possibly TRBD1 (6 bases). This CDR3 has 13 residues. The ends were cut back, 6 bases at V and 13 bases at J, with 19 bases in the middle. Germline V gives CDR1 MNHEY, CDR2 SVGEGT.

The chain carries TRBV3-1 and TRBJ2-1, with 11 nucleotides matching TRBD2. The J segment lost 8 bases and the V segment lost 1 base, leaving 10 bases of the junction unmatched. Germline V gives CDR1 LGHDT, CDR2 YNNKEL (reference sequence). There are 17 residues in the CDR3. The CDR3 here is CASSQAQTSGSSYEQFF. The CDR3 DNA follows: TGTGCCAGCAGCCAAGCCCAAACTAGCGGGAGTAGCTATGAGCAGTTCTTC.

V is TRBV20-1 and J is TRBJ2-3, with a tentative D call TRBD2 (6 bases). V was clipped by 3 bases and J by 6 bases, with 10 bases between them. CDR3 length: 12 amino acids. From germline, CDR1 is DFQATT and CDR2 SNEGSKA (reference sequence). CDR3 sequence reads: CSASGSGDTQYF. For the CDR3, the DNA is TGCAGTGCTAGCGGGAGCGGGGATACGCAGTATTTT.

The chain is built from TRBV12-3 or TRBV12-4 and TRBJ2-5; D perhaps matches TRBD2 (5 bases). The CDR3 sequence is 13 residues long. Trimming removed 6 bases at V and 4 bases at J, with 12 bases between. The CDR3 loop reads CASSPTRLETQYF. The CDR3 bases are TGTGCCAGCAGCCCAACTAGGTTAGAGACCCAGTACTTC.

This clonotype occurred a few times. The J gene is TRBJ2-3, the V gene TRBV4-1; D gene uncertain. The V gene lost 5 bases and the J gene lost 0 bases, with 9 bases spanning the gap. From germline, CDR1 is MGHRA and CDR2 YSYEKL. The CDR3 has 14 amino acids. The CDR3 is CASSTTGSTDTQYF. CDR3 nucleotide sequence: TGCGCCAGCAGCACTACTGGGAGCACAGATACGCAGTATTTT.